The 23 T cell receptor beta chains reported below all come from one sample, sequenced in a study of cytomegalovirus exposure and HLA in healthy donors. Profiled with immunoSEQ multiplex PCR; TCRdb holds only in-frame clones, not every one. The table has more than 250,000 clones, 70% to 90% seen once. Input material: PBMCs. Receptors were obtained from a woman under 30 in good health and CMV-seronegative.

The V and J genes are TRBV27 and TRBJ2-1; 9 bases agree with TRBD1. The CDR3 is 15 residues long. J lost 4 bases, V lost 6 bases, and 7 bases had no gene match. CDR1 and CDR2 from the germline V gene are MNHEY and SMNVEV (reference sequence). Here the CDR3 reads CASSSATGGYNEQFF. The CDR3 DNA follows: TGTGCCAGCAGCAGTGCGACAGGGGGGTACAATGAGCAGTTCTTC.

The rearrangement joins TRBV4-2 to TRBJ1-2; D remains ambiguous. This CDR3 contains 15 residues. Trimming took off 0 bases at V and 4 bases at J, with 12 bases between the two ends. CDR1 LGHNA and CDR2 YNFKEQ come from the germline V gene. The CDR3 region has the DNA TGTGCCAGCAGCCAAGATCCGGGAACGATCTATGGCTACACCTTC. This codes for CASSQDPGTIYGYTF.

This chain links TRBV9 with TRBJ1-2, with D unresolved. This CDR3 is built from 13 residues. V was cut by 3 bases and J by 8 bases, with 14 bases left in between. Per the germline V gene, CDR1 is SGDLS and CDR2 is YYNGEE. The CDR3 coding sequence is TGTGCCAGCAGCGCCTCAACCATGGGCGGCTACACCTTC. Translation: CASSASTMGGYTF.

This chain uses TRBV5-1 with TRBJ2-1, with 8 bases matching TRBD1. The CDR3 runs to 15 residues. V shed 4 bases, J shed 7 bases, and the junction held 10 bases outside the gene matches. Germline V gene lookup returns CDR1 SGHRS and CDR2 YFSETQ. CDR3 nucleotide sequence: TGCGCCAGCAGCGGAACAGGGGGAGTATCGAATGAGCAGTTCTTC. Encoded protein: CASSGTGGVSNEQFF.

This clone showed up just once. The gene calls are TRBV5-8 and TRBJ2-7, with no clear D. V was trimmed by 4 bases and J by 4 bases, leaving 15 bases between them. Germline lookup yields CDR1 SGHTS and CDR2 YDEGEE. The CDR3 spans 14 residues. The CDR3 sequence: CASSRALVAYEQYF. As DNA, the CDR3 is TGTGCCAGCAGCCGCGCCTTGGTTGCGTACGAGCAGTACTTC.

This rearrangement joins TRBV7-9 to TRBJ2-7; no clear D. This CDR3 spans 14 amino acids. The V gene lost 1 base and the J gene lost 7 bases, with 14 bases spanning the gap. Per the germline V gene, CDR1 is SEHNR and CDR2 is FQNEAQ (reference sequence). The CDR3 nucleotides read TGTGCCAGCAGCTTAGGGCAGTCCCTGATGGAGCAGTACTTC. It translates to CASSLGQSLMEQYF.

J is TRBJ2-3 and V is TRBV27, with 14 bases aligning to TRBD2. Germline V gives CDR1 MNHEY, CDR2 SMNVEV (reference sequence). V gave up 5 bases and J gave up 1 base; unmatched junction bases: 5. This CDR3 contains 17 residues. The CDR3 DNA reads TGTGCCAGCAGTCCAGGACTAGCGGGAGGCCGCACAGATACGCAGTATTTT. Translating gives CASSPGLAGGRTDTQYF.

The chain links TRBV6-5 to TRBJ1-2; 12 bases are a match to TRBD1. Germline V gene sequence: CDR1 MNHEY, CDR2 SVGAGI. V dropped 7 bases and J dropped 4; count of bases not matched to a gene: 1. The CDR3 covers 13 residues. The CDR3 DNA is TGTGCCAGCAAGGGACAGGGGGCCTATGGCTACACCTTC. Protein sequence: CASKGQGAYGYTF.

V is TRBV9 and J is TRBJ2-2; D call uncertain. Germline V gene data show CDR1 as SGDLS and CDR2 as YYNGEE. The length of the CDR3 is 13 residues. The V and J ends lost 7 bases and 0 bases respectively, with 7 bases between them. DNA of the CDR3: TGTGCCAGCGCCTCTACGAACACCGGGGAGCTGTTTTTT. The encoded protein is CASASTNTGELFF.

The chain recombines TRBV5-1 with TRBJ1-1; 8 bases line up with TRBD1. Germline values: CDR1 SGHRS, CDR2 YFSETQ. The CDR3 is 14 residues long. After removal of 3 bases from V and 1 base from J, the junction contained 2 bases not matched to a gene. CDR3 bases: TGCGCCAGCAGCTCGGGACAGGAGAACACTGAAGCTTTCTTT. Amino acid sequence: CASSSGQENTEAFF.

The CDR3 DNA is TGTGCCAGCAGTTACTCGACGTTGGGCGGGGGCACTGAAGCTTTCTTT. The encoded protein is CASSYSTLGGGTEAFF. The J gene is TRBJ1-1, the V gene TRBV6-5; tentatively, D is TRBD1 (5 bases). Germline CDR1 is MNHEY and CDR2 is SVGAGI. Trimming pared 0 bases from V and 4 bases from J, leaving 15 bases between. CDR3 length equals 16 residues.

V and J are TRBV10-3 and TRBJ2-4, with D possibly matching TRBD2 (5 bases). Germline CDR1 reads ENHRY; CDR2 reads SYGVKD. This CDR3 is built from 16 residues. Trimming pared 0 bases from V and 6 bases from J, leaving 15 bases between. The chain's CDR3 is CAISESNNGVGNIQYF. CDR3 sequence (DNA): TGTGCCATCAGTGAGTCGAATAACGGGGTGGGAAACATTCAGTACTTC.

This CDR3 reads CASSQNPTSGDYNEQFF. CDR3 coding DNA: TGTGCCAGCAGCCAAAACCCGACTAGCGGGGACTACAATGAGCAGTTCTTC. The gene calls are TRBV4-2 and TRBJ2-1; TRBD2 matches 11 bases. The J segment lost 3 bases and the V segment lost 2 bases, leaving 6 bases of the junction unmatched. The CDR3 totals 17 residues. Per the germline V gene, CDR1 is LGHNA and CDR2 is YNFKEQ.

In its sample, this clone was seen once. The gene calls are TRBV25-1 and TRBJ2-3; possible D gene TRBD2, 8 bases. This CDR3 contains 16 residues. Looked up from germline, CDR1 is MGHDK and CDR2 is SYGVNS. Between the trimmed V and J ends, which lost 3 bases and 9 bases, there was a span of 22 bases. CDR3 nucleotides: TGTGCCAGCAGTGACGCTACAGGGGCCGGGGGGGGAACGCAGTATTTT. This sequence encodes CASSDATGAGGGTQYF.

This clone was seen only once. The chain combines TRBV28 with TRBJ2-1; 10 bases match TRBD2. This CDR3 has 18 amino acids. V lost 6 bases and J lost 4; bases outside the gene matches: 15. Germline V gives CDR1 MDHEN, CDR2 SYDVKM. The DNA of the CDR3 is TGTGCCAGCAGCCCTGGGGGGCCTAGCGGGAGATCTTACAATGAGCAGTTCTTC. Residues: CASSPGGPSGRSYNEQFF.

The chain combines TRBV4-3 with TRBJ2-7, with a possible D match to TRBD2 (5 bases). Per the germline V gene, CDR1 is LGHNA and CDR2 is YSLEER. Trimming took off 4 bases at V and 5 bases at J, with 18 bases between the two ends. This CDR3 contains 15 residues. CDR3 loop: CASSPRSGYGHEQYF. The CDR3 nucleotides are TGCGCCAGCAGCCCCCGGTCGGGGTACGGTCACGAGCAGTACTTC.

The rearrangement uses TRBV6-6 and TRBJ1-1, with a weak D call TRBD1 (6 bases). Between the trimmed V and J ends, which lost 6 bases and 4 bases, there was a span of 15 bases. CDR3 size: 14 residues. Germline-derived CDR1 and CDR2 are MNHNY and SVGAGI (reference sequence). CDR3 in DNA: TGTGCCAGCAGGCGTCTGGGGGCCAGCACTGAAGCTTTCTTT. Encoded protein: CASRRLGASTEAFF.

The chain carries TRBV6-5 and TRBJ2-5; TRBD1 matches at 11 bases. V lost 1 base to trimming and J lost 5 bases; unmatched junction nucleotides: 3. Germline V gene lookup returns CDR1 MNHEY and CDR2 SVGAGI. The CDR3 runs to 15 residues. The CDR3 sequence is CASSYWTGGGETQYF. The CDR3 bases are TGTGCCAGCAGTTACTGGACAGGGGGCGGTGAGACCCAGTACTTC.

This chain joins TRBV13 and TRBJ1-1; 7 nucleotides align to TRBD1. The CDR3 consists of 15 residues. Germline values: CDR1 PRHDT, CDR2 FYEKMQ (reference sequence). V was pared by 5 bases and J by 5 bases, with 11 bases of the junction left unmatched. CDR3 sequence: CASSPSTGVRTEAFF. The CDR3 nucleotides are TGTGCCAGCAGCCCAAGTACAGGGGTCCGGACTGAAGCTTTCTTT.

This clone was seen a few times. The chain links TRBV20-1 to TRBJ1-1; D gene ambiguous. CDR1 is DFQATT and CDR2 is SNEGSKA in the germline V gene (reference sequence). V lost 6 bases to trimming and J lost 3 bases, with 8 bases between them. The CDR3 has 11 residues. CDR3 DNA sequence: TGCAGTGCGACCGGGGACACTGAAGCTTTCTTT. It encodes CSATGDTEAFF.

CDR3 region: CASSRSGINTEAFF. CDR3 bases: TGTGCCAGCAGCAGATCAGGGATTAACACTGAAGCTTTCTTT. J is TRBJ1-1 and V is TRBV9, with TRBD1 as a possible D gene (5 bases). Trimming left V 4 bases short and J 2 bases short, with 12 bases between. Germline V gene lookup returns CDR1 SGDLS and CDR2 YYNGEE. The CDR3 length is 14 residues.

This chain uses TRBV6-5 with TRBJ2-7; TRBD2 aligns across 8 bases. The V and J ends lost 2 bases and 2 bases, in that order; junction bases with no gene match: 8. The CDR3 has 16 residues. Per the germline V gene, CDR1 is MNHEY and CDR2 is SVGAGI. CDR3 bases: TGTGCCAGCAGTTACCCCAGTCGAGCGGGGGCCTACGAGCAGTACTTC. It codes for CASSYPSRAGAYEQYF.

The chain is built from TRBV28 and TRBJ2-5; the match to TRBD2 covers 12 bases. This CDR3 is built from 14 residues. V dropped 6 bases and J dropped 13; count of bases not matched to a gene: 12. The germline V gene has CDR1 MDHEN and CDR2 SYDVKM. CDR3 in amino acids: CASSPTSGSPRGYF. CDR3 bases: TGTGCCAGCAGCCCGACTAGCGGGAGTCCCAGAGGGTACTTC.